This T cell receptor (beta chain) was sequenced in a study of graft-versus-host responses after intestinal transplantation (dated by TCRdb to the early 2020s). At the level of the whole study: The transplants that recipients received were multivisceral, liver-intestinal, or isolated intestinal. Every recipient was given anti-thymocyte globulin induction, then maintenance tacrolimus and steroids for around three years. After intestinal transplantation, graft-versus-host and host-versus-graft alloreactive T cell clones were followed in the graft, circulation and bone marrow using bulk TCR-beta CDR3 sequencing. To identify alloreactive clones, pre-transplant mixed lymphocyte reaction products were sequenced and then compared with unstimulated pre-transplant donor and recipient T cells. The cohort enrolled about two dozen intestinal transplant recipients, one of whom was a retransplant, and a few patients without pretransplant specimens were excluded. Donor T cell macrochimerism was defined as a peak of at least 4% donor T cells among recipient peripheral blood mononuclear cells. Rather than going through the commercial service, samples from three later patients were sequenced in-house on an Illumina MiSeq and processed with MiXCR. Beyond this particular receptor, the publication reports: GvH clones were detected in recipient bone marrow, and some appeared earlier in ileal mucosa or blood, consistent with an intestinal mucosal origin. Early after transplant, peak levels of circulating GvH clones were found to be associated with declines in HvG clones. In patients with donor T cell macrochimerism, the allografts had high GvH to HvG T cell clonal ratios. The conclusions were limited by the relatively low number and heterogeneity of the intestinal transplant patients.

After transplant, bone marrow was aspirated from the posterior iliac crest or from another site chosen by the physician. The V and J ends are trimmed by 2 bases and 0 bases, leaving 14 bases between them. The germline V gene (reference sequence) supplies CDR1 MNHEY and CDR2 SMNVEV. The CDR3 contains 16 residues, cysteine and phenylalanine counted. Only the CDR3 DNA stays, 48 bases, in frame from base 1. Notes on this clone: Its binding antigen is unknown. No quality values exist for individual bases; no much larger clone is one base distant.

Library construction relied on the immunoSEQ multiplex PCR assay. Adaptive Biotechnologies carried out high-throughput TCR-beta CDR3 sequencing of genomic DNA for most patients. In the source study's methods: Adaptive's ImmunoSEQ software supplied the TCR sequencing data for about 18 patients, while MiXCR and VDJtools were used to process a few other patients. CDR3 nucleotide sequences shared between donor and recipient were removed because the origin of such sequences could not be assigned. To be classed as alloreactive, a clone needed at least 2-fold expansion over unstimulated cells and a minimum CFSE-low frequency of 0.002% (template counts) or 0.001% (read counts). Clones detected in sequenced pre-transplant spleen, lymph node, or MLR CFSE-low populations of the donor or recipient were defined as mappable. Cumulative frequency of alloreactive clones was calculated as a percentage of all sequences weighted by copy number. The source is immuneACCESS, and TCRdb retained only in-frame sequences with V and J called. Part of the clones is not carried over; for the studies checked, unresolved V genes explain less than half of this, and the remainder is unexplained. V and J calls and clone size are copied from that table; D and trimming were computed from the DNA. Recorded for this sample are some 70,000 clones; around 90% of them occurred a single time. The top ten hold approximately 6.9% of the sample.

This sample comprised bone marrow, obtained 734 days after intestinal transplantation. The TCR comes from a human patient who received an intestinal transplant, so some T cells may come from the graft donor. The sequence joins TRBV27 to TRBJ2-7; perhaps TRBD2 is the D gene, with 6 bases matching. The DNA sequence is TGTGCCAGCAGTTTACGCGGGACGGAGATCTCCTACGAGCAGTACTTC. The encoded protein is CASSLRGTEISYEQYF.